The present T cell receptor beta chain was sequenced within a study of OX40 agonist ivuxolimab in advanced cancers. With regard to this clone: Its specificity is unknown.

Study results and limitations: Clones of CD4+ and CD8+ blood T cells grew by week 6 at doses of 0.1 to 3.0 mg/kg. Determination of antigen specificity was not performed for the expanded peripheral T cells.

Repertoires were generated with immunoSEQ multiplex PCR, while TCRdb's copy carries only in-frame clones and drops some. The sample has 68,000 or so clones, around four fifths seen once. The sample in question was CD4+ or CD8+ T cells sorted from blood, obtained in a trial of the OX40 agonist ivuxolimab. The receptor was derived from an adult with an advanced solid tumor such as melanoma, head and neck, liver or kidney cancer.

The CDR3 protein is CSVNLGAETQYF. The CDR3 coding sequence is TGCAGCGTCAATCTTGGGGCAGAGACCCAGTACTTC. The V gene is TRBV29-1, the J gene TRBJ2-5, with D perhaps TRBD1 (5 bases). The CDR3 spans 12 residues. Germline assignment: CDR1 SQVTM and CDR2 ANQGSEA. Trimming removed 6 bases from V and 4 bases from J, with 12 bases in between.